The source of this TCR beta chain is a study of T cells after yellow fever vaccination. A word on this clonotype: Its antigen is unidentified.

V was shortened by 1 base and J by 4 bases, with 11 bases between the two germline ends. The germline CDR1 and CDR2 sequences are SGHTA and FQGNSA. The CDR3 runs 15 residues. Broader study findings: Abundant contaminating clonotypes from the bulk population could appear in FACS-sorted repertoires. Across the CD4 and CD8 compartments, a small share of clonotypes was present in both.

One entry per CDR3 protein, called by TCRdb with MiXCR from the 5' RACE reads. The sample shows almost 600,000 distinct CDR3 sequences, about 14% of them seen only once. V and J are TRBV7-2 and TRBJ2-1, with D perhaps matching TRBD1 (6 bases). The sequence was collected from a young man who received the YFV17D yellow fever vaccine. The sequencing used PBMCs, collected on the day of the yellow fever booster vaccination. This CDR3 reads CASSLVGQPYNEQFF. The CDR3 DNA reads TGTGCCAGCAGCTTAGTGGGACAACCTTACAATGAGCAGTTCTTC.